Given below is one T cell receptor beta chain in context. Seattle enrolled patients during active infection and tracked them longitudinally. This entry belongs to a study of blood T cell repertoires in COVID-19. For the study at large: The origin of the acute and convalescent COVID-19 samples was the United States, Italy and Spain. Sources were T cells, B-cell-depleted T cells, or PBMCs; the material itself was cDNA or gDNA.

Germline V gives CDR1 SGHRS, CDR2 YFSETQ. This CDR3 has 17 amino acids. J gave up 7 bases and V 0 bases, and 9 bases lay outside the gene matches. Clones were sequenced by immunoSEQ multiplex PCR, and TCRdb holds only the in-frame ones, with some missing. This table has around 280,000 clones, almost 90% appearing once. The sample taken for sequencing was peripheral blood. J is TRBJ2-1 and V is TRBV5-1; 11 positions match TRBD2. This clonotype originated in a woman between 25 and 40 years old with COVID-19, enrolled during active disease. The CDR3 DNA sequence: TGCGCCAGCAGCTTGGGTAGCGGGAGGGCCAGAATAAATGAGCAGTTCTTC. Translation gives CASSLGSGRARINEQFF.